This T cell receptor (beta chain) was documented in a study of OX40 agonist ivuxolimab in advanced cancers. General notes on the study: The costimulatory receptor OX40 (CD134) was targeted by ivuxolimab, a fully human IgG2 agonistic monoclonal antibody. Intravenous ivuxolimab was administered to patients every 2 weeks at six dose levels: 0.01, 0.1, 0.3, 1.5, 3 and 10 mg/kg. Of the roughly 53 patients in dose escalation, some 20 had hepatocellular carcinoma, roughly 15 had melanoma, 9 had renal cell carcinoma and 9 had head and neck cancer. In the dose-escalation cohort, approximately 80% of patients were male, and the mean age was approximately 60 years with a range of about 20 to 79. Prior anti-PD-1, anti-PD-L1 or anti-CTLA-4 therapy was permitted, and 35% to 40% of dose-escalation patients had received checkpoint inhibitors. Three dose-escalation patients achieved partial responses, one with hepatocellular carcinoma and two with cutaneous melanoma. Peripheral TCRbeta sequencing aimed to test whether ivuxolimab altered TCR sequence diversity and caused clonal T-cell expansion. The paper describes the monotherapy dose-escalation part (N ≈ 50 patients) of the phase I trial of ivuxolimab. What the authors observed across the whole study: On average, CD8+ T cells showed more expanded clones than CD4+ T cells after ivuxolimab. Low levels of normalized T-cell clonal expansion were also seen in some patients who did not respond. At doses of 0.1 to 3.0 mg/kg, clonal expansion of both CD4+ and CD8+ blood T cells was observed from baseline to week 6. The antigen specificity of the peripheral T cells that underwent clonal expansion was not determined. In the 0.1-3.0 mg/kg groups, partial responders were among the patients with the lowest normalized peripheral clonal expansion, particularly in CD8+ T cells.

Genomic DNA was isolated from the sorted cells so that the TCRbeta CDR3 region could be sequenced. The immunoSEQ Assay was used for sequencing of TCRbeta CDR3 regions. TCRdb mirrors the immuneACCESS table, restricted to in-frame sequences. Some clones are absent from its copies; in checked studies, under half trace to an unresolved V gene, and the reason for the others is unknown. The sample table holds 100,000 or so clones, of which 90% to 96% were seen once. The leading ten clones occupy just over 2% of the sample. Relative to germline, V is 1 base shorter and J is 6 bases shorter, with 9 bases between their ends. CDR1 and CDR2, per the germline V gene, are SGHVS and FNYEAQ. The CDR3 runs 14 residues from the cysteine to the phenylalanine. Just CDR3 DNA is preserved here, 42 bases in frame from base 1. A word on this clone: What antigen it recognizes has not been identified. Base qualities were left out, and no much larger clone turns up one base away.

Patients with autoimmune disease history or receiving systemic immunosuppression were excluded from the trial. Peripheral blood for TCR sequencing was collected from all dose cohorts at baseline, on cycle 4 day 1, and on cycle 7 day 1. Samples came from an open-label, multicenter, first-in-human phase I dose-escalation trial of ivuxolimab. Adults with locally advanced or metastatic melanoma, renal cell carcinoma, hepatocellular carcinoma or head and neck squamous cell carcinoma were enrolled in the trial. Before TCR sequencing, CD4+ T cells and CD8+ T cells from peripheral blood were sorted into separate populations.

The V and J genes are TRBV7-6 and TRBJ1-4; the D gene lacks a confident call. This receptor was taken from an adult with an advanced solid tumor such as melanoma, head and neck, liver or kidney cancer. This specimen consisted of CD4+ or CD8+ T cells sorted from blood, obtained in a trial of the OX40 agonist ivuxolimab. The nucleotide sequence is TGTGCCAGCAGCTTAGTCACCGGGGATGAAAAACTGTTTTTT. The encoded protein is CASSLVTGDEKLFF.